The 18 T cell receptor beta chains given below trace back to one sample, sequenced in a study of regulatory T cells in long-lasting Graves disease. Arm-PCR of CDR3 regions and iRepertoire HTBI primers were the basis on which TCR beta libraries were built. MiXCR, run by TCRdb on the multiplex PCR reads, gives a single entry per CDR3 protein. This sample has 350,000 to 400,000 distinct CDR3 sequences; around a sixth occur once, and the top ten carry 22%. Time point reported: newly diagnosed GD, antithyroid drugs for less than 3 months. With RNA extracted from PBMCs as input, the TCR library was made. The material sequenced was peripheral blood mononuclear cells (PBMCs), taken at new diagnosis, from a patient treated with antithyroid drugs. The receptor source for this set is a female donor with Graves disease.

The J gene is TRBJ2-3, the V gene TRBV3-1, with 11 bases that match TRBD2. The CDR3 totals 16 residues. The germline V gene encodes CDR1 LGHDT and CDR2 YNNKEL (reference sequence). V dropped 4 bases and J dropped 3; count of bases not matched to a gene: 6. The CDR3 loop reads CASSPTSGGGTDTQYF. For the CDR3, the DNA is TGTGCCAGCAGCCCAACTAGCGGGGGAGGAACAGATACGCAGTATTTT.

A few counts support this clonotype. The CDR3: CASQTGVGYTF. The CDR3 DNA reads TGTGCCAGCCAGACAGGTGTCGGCTACACCTTC. The chain employs TRBV19 and TRBJ1-2, with D perhaps matching TRBD1 (6 bases). V lost 9 bases, J lost 8 bases, and 13 bases lay in between. The CDR3 is 11 residues long. Germline V CDR1 and CDR2: LNHDA, SQIVND (reference sequence).

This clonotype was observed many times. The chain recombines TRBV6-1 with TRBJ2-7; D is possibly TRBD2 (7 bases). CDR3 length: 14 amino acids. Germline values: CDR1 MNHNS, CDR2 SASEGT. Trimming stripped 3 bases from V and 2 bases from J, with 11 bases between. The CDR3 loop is CASSDGGTTYEQYF. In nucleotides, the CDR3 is TGTGCCAGCAGTGACGGGGGGACAACCTACGAGCAGTACTTC.

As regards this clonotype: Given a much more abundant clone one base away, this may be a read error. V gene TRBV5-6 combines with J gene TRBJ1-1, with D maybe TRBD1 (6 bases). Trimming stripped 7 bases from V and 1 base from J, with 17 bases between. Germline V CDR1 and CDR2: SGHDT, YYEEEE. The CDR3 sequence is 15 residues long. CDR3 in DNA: TGTGCCAGCGGCCAGGGGTCGGCGGGGAACACTGAAGCTTTCTTT. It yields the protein CASGQGSAGNTEAFF.

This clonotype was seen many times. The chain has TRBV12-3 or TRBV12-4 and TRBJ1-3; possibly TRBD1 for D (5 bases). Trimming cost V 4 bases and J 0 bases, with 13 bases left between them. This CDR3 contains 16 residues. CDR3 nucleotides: TGTGCCAGCAGTTCGCCGACAGCACACTCTGGAAACACCATATATTTT. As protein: CASSSPTAHSGNTIYF.

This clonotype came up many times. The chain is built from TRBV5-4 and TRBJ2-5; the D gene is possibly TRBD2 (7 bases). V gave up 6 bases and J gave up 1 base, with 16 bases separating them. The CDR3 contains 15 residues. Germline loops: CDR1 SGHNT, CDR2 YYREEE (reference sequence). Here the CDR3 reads CASTVGGGSQETQYF. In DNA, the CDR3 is TGTGCCAGCACGGTGGGGGGGGGCTCCCAAGAGACCCAGTACTTC. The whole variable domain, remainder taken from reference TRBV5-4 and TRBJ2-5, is ETGVTQSPTHLIKTRGQQVTLRCSSQSGHNTVSWYQQALGQGPQFIFQYYREEENGRGNFPPRFSGLQFPNYSSELNVNALELDDSALYLCASTVGGGSQETQYFGPGTRLLVL.

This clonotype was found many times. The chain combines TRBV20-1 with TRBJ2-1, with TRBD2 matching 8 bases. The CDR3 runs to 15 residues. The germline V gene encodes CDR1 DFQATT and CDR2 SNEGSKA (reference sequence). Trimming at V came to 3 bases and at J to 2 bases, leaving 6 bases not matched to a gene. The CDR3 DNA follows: TGCAGTGCTAGTCCGCGGGGGGTCCCCTACAATGAGCAGTTCTTC. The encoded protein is CSASPRGVPYNEQFF.

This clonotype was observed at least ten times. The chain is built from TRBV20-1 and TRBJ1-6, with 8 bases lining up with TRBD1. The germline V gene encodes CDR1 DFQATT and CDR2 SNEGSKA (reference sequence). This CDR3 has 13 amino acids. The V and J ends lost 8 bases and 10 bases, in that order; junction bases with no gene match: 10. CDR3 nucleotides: TGCAGTTTGAACAGGGGGAGACGGTCACCCCTCCACTTT. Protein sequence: CSLNRGRRSPLHF.

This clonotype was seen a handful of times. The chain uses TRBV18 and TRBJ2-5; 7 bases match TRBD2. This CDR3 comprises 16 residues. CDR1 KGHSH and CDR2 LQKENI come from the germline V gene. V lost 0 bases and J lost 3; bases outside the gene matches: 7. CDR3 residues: CASSPPSKLAKETQYF. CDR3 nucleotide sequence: TGTGCCAGCTCACCACCGTCAAAACTAGCGAAAGAGACCCAGTACTTC.

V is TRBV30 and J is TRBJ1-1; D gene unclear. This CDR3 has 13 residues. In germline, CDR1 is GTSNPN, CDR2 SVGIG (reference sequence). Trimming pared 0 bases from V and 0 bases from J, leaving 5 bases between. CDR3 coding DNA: TGTGCCTGGAGTGTATCTTTGAACACTGAAGCTTTCTTT. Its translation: CAWSVSLNTEAFF.

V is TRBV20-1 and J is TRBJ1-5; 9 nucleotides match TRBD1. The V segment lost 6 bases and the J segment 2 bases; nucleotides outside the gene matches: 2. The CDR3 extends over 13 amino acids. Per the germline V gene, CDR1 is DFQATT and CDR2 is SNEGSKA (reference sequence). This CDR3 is CSARDRGNQPQHF. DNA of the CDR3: TGCAGTGCCAGGGACAGGGGCAATCAGCCCCAGCATTTT.

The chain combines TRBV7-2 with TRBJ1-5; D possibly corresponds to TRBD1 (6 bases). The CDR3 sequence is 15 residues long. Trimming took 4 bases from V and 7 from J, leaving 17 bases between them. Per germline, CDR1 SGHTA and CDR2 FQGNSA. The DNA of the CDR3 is TGTGCCAGCAGCTCCTATATAGGGGGTAAGCAGCCCCAGCATTTT. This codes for CASSSYIGGKQPQHF.

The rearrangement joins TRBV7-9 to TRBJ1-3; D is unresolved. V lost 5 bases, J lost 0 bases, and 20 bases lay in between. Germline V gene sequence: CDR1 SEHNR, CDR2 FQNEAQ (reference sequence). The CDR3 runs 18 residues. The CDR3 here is CASSPRVRTDPSGNTIYF. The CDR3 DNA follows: TGTGCCAGCAGCCCCAGAGTAAGAACAGACCCCTCTGGAAACACCATATATTTT.

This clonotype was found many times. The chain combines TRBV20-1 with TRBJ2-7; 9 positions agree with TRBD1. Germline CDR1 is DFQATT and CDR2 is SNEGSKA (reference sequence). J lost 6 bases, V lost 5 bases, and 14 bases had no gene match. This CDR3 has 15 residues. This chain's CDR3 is CSAVTPTGGEGEQYF. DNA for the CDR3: TGCAGTGCTGTAACTCCGACAGGGGGTGAGGGCGAGCAGTACTTC.

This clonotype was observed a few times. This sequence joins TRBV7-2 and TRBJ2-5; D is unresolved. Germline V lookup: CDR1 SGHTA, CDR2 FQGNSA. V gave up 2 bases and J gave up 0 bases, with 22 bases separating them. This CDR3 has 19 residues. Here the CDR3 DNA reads TGTGCCAGCAGCTTATGGTTCACCATTTCCTCATCCCACCAAGAGACCCAGTACTTC. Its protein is CASSLWFTISSSHQETQYF.

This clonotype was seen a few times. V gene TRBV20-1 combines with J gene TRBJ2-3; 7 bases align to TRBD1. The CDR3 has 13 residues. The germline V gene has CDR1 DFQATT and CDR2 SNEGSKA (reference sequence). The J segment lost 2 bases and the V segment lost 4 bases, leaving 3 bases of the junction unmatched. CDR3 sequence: CSAIQGDTDTQYF. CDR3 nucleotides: TGCAGTGCTATTCAGGGGGACACAGATACGCAGTATTTT.

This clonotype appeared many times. The CDR3 DNA reads as TGCGCCAGCGGAGGGCAGGGGCCAGAAGCTTTCTTT. Translating it yields CASGGQGPEAFF. The chain employs TRBV5-1 and TRBJ1-1, with D maybe TRBD1 (6 bases). Trimming pared 7 bases from V and 8 bases from J, leaving 15 bases between. Germline CDR1 is SGHRS and CDR2 is YFSETQ. CDR3 size: 12 residues.

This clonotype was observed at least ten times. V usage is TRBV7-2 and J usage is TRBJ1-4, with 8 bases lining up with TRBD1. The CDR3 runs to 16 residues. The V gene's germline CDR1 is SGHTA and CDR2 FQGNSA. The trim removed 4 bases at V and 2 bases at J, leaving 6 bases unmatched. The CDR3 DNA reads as TGTGCCAGCAGCTCGATCAGGGGGCCGACTAATGAAAAACTGTTTTTT. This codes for CASSSIRGPTNEKLFF.